The 13 T cell receptor beta chains given below trace back to one sample, sequenced in a study of identical twins. One entry per CDR3 protein, called by TCRdb with MiXCR from the 5' RACE reads. The sample carries about 1.7 million distinct CDR3 sequences, 32% recorded once. The sample consisted of cord blood. The receptors come from a newborn girl in good health.

In this sample, this clonotype turned up once. Mismatch with germline at one junction end may stem from a read error. The chain uses TRBV6-5 and TRBJ2-6, with 8 bases matching TRBD1. This CDR3 spans 18 amino acids. Germline CDR1 and CDR2: MNHEY and SVGAGI. The CDR3 nucleotides read TGTGCCAGCAGTTACTCGGGGACAGGAATAACTGGGGCCAACGCCCTGACTTTC. It codes for CASSYSGTGITGANALTF.

This clonotype appeared a few times. V and J are TRBV27 and TRBJ1-2; D perhaps matches TRBD1 (5 bases). The V gene's germline CDR1 is MNHEY and CDR2 SMNVEV (reference sequence). This CDR3 is 13 amino acids long. Trimming left V 0 bases short and J 6 bases short, with 8 bases between. The DNA for the CDR3 is TGTGCCAGCAGTTTATCGGCAGGGCATGGCTACACCTTC. Residues: CASSLSAGHGYTF.

The V and J genes are TRBV12-3 or TRBV12-4 and TRBJ2-2; the D gene could be TRBD1 or TRBD2 (6 bases each). V was pared by 3 bases and J by 4 bases, with 12 bases between. The CDR3 has 15 amino acids. In DNA form, the CDR3 reads TGTGCCAGCAGTTTCGGGGGCGCGGGCACCGGGGAGCTGTTTTTT. It translates to CASSFGGAGTGELFF.

This CDR3 reads CASSPGGQGHNEQYF. CDR3 sequence (DNA): TGTGCCAGCAGTCCCGGGGGACAGGGACACAATGAGCAGTACTTC. The chain links TRBV12-3 or TRBV12-4 to TRBJ2-7, with TRBD1 matching over 9 bases. The CDR3 is made up of 15 amino acids. After removal of 5 bases from V and 7 bases from J, the junction contained 12 bases not matched to a gene.

This clonotype has a handful of counts. J is TRBJ1-5 and V is TRBV28, with unresolved D. This CDR3 comprises 12 residues. Germline CDR1 MDHEN, CDR2 SYDVKM. Trimming stripped 1 base from V and 15 bases from J, with 13 bases between. In DNA, the CDR3 is TGTGCCAGCAGTTTATCCGGGCCCCTCACGCATTTT. Translated: CASSLSGPLTHF.

This clonotype was seen more than once but under ten times. The V and J genes are TRBV10-3 and TRBJ2-4, with 10 bases aligning to TRBD1. The V and J ends lost 1 base and 7 bases, in that order; junction bases with no gene match: 7. The germline gives CDR1 ENHRY, CDR2 SYGVKD. The CDR3 runs 16 residues. The CDR3 protein is CAISEWGPGQGNIQYF. CDR3 bases: TGTGCCATCAGTGAGTGGGGGCCGGGACAGGGGAACATTCAGTACTTC.

Concerning this clonotype itself: Germline and junction disagree at one end, which may indicate a read error. The J gene is TRBJ2-3, the V gene TRBV12-3 or TRBV12-4, with 9 bases aligning to TRBD2. The CDR3 covers 14 residues. The CDR3 coding sequence is TGTGCCAGCAGGCCCGGGACTAGCAAAGATACGCAGTATTTT. Protein: CASRPGTSKDTQYF.

The chain is built from TRBV7-2 and TRBJ2-4; D remains ambiguous. The DNA end favors TRBJ2-7, so the J call may be wrong. This CDR3 spans 14 amino acids. Germline V CDR1 and CDR2: SGHTA, FQGNSA. CDR3 sequence: CASSLEHGNYEQYF. CDR3 bases: TGTGCCAGCAGCTTAGAGCACGGTAACTACGAGCAGTACTTC.

This clonotype was seen a few times. The chain combines TRBV20-1 with TRBJ2-6; D gene ambiguous. This CDR3 spans 19 amino acids. Trimming pared 0 bases from V and 0 bases from J, leaving 18 bases between. Germline V lookup: CDR1 DFQATT, CDR2 SNEGSKA (reference sequence). This CDR3 reads CSARDPIHGRISGANVLTF. Written as DNA, the CDR3 is TGCAGTGCTAGAGACCCTATCCACGGACGGATCTCTGGGGCCAACGTCCTGACTTTC.

J is TRBJ2-3 and V is TRBV4-2; TRBD1 is a possible D gene (5 bases). Trimming removed 5 bases at V and 2 bases at J, with 11 bases between. The length of the CDR3 is 14 residues. CDR1 is LGHNA, CDR2 YNFKEQ, per germline. The CDR3 coding sequence is TGTGCCAGCAGCTGGAAGGGGCACACAGATACGCAGTATTTT. It translates to CASSWKGHTDTQYF.

The gene calls are TRBV25-1 and TRBJ2-1, with a weak D call TRBD2 (6 bases). The V gene's germline CDR1 is MGHDK and CDR2 SYGVNS. The ends were cut back, 8 bases at V and 15 bases at J, with 17 bases in the middle. This CDR3 comprises 11 residues. CDR3 nucleotides: TGTGCCAGCGGTGGGCGGGAAGGTTTGTTCTTC. Translating gives CASGGREGLFF.

This chain uses TRBV28 with TRBJ1-1; 10 nucleotides agree with TRBD1. The germline CDR1 and CDR2 sequences are MDHEN and SYDVKM. With V trimmed by 5 bases and J by 5 bases, 8 bases remained unmatched. The CDR3 runs to 15 residues. The chain's CDR3 is CASSAGGTGVTEAFF. CDR3 sequence (DNA): TGTGCCAGCAGTGCGGGGGGGACAGGGGTTACTGAAGCTTTCTTT.

V is TRBV12-3 or TRBV12-4 and J is TRBJ2-7; 9 bases match TRBD1. Losses at the gene ends were 1 base for V and 0 bases for J; bases not matched to a gene: 7. The CDR3 sequence is 17 residues long. In nucleotides, the CDR3 is TGTGCCAGCAGTTTAGGGGACAGGGCTCGCGTCTCCTACGAGCAGTACTTC. Translating gives CASSLGDRARVSYEQYF.